The 12 T cell receptor beta chains below were found in one sample sequenced in a study of graft-versus-host responses after intestinal transplantation (dated by TCRdb to the early 2020s). Libraries were made using the immunoSEQ multiplex PCR assay. TCRdb limited this immuneACCESS table to in-frame rearrangements with V and J called. A share of clones is missing; checked studies link under half to unresolved V genes, and the rest is unexplained. Across this sample there are about 54,000 clones, with more than 80% seen only once. The biggest ten clones account for approximately 5% of the sample. The specimen comprised PBMCs, sampled roughly 660 days after intestinal transplant. These receptors came from a human patient who received an intestinal transplant, so some T cells may come from the graft donor.

The chain has TRBV7-9 and TRBJ1-1; D possibly corresponds to TRBD1 (5 bases). V was shortened by 4 bases and J by 4 bases, with 10 bases between the two germline ends. This CDR3 spans 13 amino acids. Germline lookup yields CDR1 SEHNR and CDR2 FQNEAQ (reference sequence). The DNA for the CDR3 is TGTGCCAGCAGCTCCGACAGAGGCACTGAAGCTTTCTTT. The encoded protein is CASSSDRGTEAFF.

The chain combines TRBV6-5 with TRBJ1-3, with D tentatively TRBD1 (6 bases). V was clipped by 6 bases and J by 4 bases, with 13 bases between them. CDR3 size: 14 residues. CDR1 is MNHEY and CDR2 is SVGAGI in the germline V gene. This CDR3 is CASSVGHYGNTIYF. The CDR3 nucleotides read TGTGCCAGCAGCGTGGGACACTACGGAAACACCATATATTTT.

The genes are TRBV10-3 and TRBJ2-7; no clear D gene. The V end lost 0 bases, the J end lost 2 bases, and 2 bases lay between the germline ends. The CDR3 runs 12 residues. Germline values: CDR1 ENHRY, CDR2 SYGVKD. The CDR3 region has the DNA TGTGCCATCAGTGAGTCGCCCTACGAGCAGTACTTC. Its protein is CAISESPYEQYF.

V gene TRBV5-6 combines with J gene TRBJ1-5; the D is unclear. Trimming removed 0 bases at V and 4 bases at J, with 5 bases between. The CDR3 has 13 residues. The V gene's germline CDR1 is SGHDT and CDR2 YYEEEE. The CDR3 loop reads CASSLAGNQPQHF. The DNA of the CDR3 is TGTGCCAGCAGCTTGGCCGGAAATCAGCCCCAGCATTTT. The full variable domain, in which reference TRBV5-6 and TRBJ1-5 provide the parts outside the CDR3, is DAGVTQSPTHLIKTRGQQVTLRCSPKSGHDTVSWYQQALGQGPQFIFQYYEEEERQRGNFPDRFSGHQFPNYSSELNVNALLLGDSALYLCASSLAGNQPQHFGDGTRLSIL.

The CDR3 DNA reads TGTGCCAGCAGCTTTAAGAGATTAGCGGGCACTAGCACAGATACGCAGTATTTT. It codes for CASSFKRLAGTSTDTQYF. This chain joins TRBV7-9 and TRBJ2-3; the match to TRBD2 covers 7 bases. The germline gives CDR1 SEHNR, CDR2 FQNEAQ (reference sequence). The CDR3 totals 18 residues. Germline trimming cut 3 bases from V and 0 bases from J; bases unmatched to any gene: 12.

The chain uses TRBV5-8 and TRBJ2-4; D not resolved. Trimming stripped 4 bases from V and 11 bases from J, with 22 bases between. The germline V gene encodes CDR1 SGHTS and CDR2 YDEGEE. This CDR3 comprises 15 residues. CDR3 nucleotide sequence: TGTGCCAGCAGCCCGACCGACGTTTATACGAACCTTCAGTACTTC. Its translation is CASSPTDVYTNLQYF.

The chain is built from TRBV10-1 and TRBJ1-2; D ambiguous. Looked up from germline, CDR1 is WNHNN and CDR2 is SYGVQD (reference sequence). The CDR3 is 13 amino acids. The V end lost 0 bases, the J end lost 4 bases, and 6 bases lay between the germline ends. CDR3 sequence: CASSESRVYGYTF. CDR3 nucleotides: TGCGCCAGCAGTGAGTCGCGGGTCTATGGCTACACCTTC.

As to this clone: One end of the junction varies from germline; a read error may be responsible. The sample holds other DNA sequences that translate to the same CDR3. V is TRBV6-4 and J is TRBJ1-5; D not certain. Germline V gene lookup returns CDR1 MRHNA and CDR2 SNTAGT. This CDR3 comprises 13 residues. Here the CDR3 reads CASTSAGNQPQHF. The CDR3 nucleotides read TGTGCCAGCACGTCGGCAGGCAATCAACCCCAGCATTTT.

The chain couples TRBV27 to TRBJ1-4; D unresolved. The ends were cut back, 1 base at V and 2 bases at J, with 17 bases in the middle. Germline loops: CDR1 MNHEY, CDR2 SMNVEV (reference sequence). The CDR3 is made up of 18 amino acids. CDR3 sequence reads: CASSLYSYGRRTNEKLFF. CDR3 nucleotide sequence: TGTGCCAGCAGTTTATACTCTTACGGGCGGCGGACTAATGAAAAACTGTTTTTT.

The chain employs TRBV12-5 and TRBJ2-7; possibly TRBD1 for D (6 bases). This CDR3 region has 13 residues. V lost 6 bases to trimming and J lost 4 bases, with 13 bases between them. Germline V gene sequence: CDR1 LGHNT, CDR2 FRNRAP. DNA of the CDR3: TGTGCTAGTGGGAGGGGACACCCATACGAGCAGTACTTC. It translates to CASGRGHPYEQYF.

The chain combines TRBV7-8 with TRBJ2-5, with 9 bases matching TRBD1. After removal of 3 bases from V and 4 bases from J, the junction contained 3 bases not matched to a gene. Germline CDR1 and CDR2: SGHVS and FQNEAQ. The CDR3 consists of 14 residues. The CDR3 is CASSLGQGLETQYF. CDR3 bases: TGTGCCAGCAGCTTGGGACAGGGTTTAGAGACCCAGTACTTC.

The chain employs TRBV4-1 and TRBJ2-5, with D perhaps matching TRBD1 (6 bases). The CDR3 covers 15 residues. V was trimmed by 4 bases and J by 9 bases, leaving 21 bases between them. Germline V gives CDR1 MGHRA, CDR2 YSYEKL. The CDR3 DNA sequence: TGCGCCAGCAGCCCGATTAGCCAGGGGACGTCGGCCCAGTACTTC. Amino acids: CASSPISQGTSAQYF.